Following are 27 T cell receptor beta chains from one sample sequenced in a study of blood T cell repertoires in COVID-19. TCRdb's table, derived via immunoSEQ multiplex PCR, lists solely in-frame clones and lacks some. The profile shows roughly 200,000 clones, approximately 85% of them singletons. Sequenced input: peripheral blood. These receptors were collected from a woman of 80 years or more with acute or convalescent COVID-19.

The chain employs TRBV7-9 and TRBJ1-3, with D perhaps matching TRBD1 (5 bases). The CDR3 loop spans 15 amino acids. Germline V CDR1 and CDR2: SEHNR, FQNEAQ (reference sequence). Trimming cost V 5 bases and J 2 bases, with 13 bases left between them. Written as DNA, the CDR3 is TGTGCCAGCAGCCTACTATGGGGCACTGGAAACACCATATATTTT. Protein product: CASSLLWGTGNTIYF.

The chain links TRBV29-1 to TRBJ1-1; 8 positions agree with TRBD1. CDR1 is SQVTM, CDR2 ANQGSEA, per germline. The CDR3 loop spans 13 amino acids. V dropped 3 bases and J dropped 6; count of bases not matched to a gene: 6. CDR3 protein: CSVERWGQAEAFF. In DNA form, the CDR3 reads TGCAGCGTTGAGCGGTGGGGACAGGCTGAAGCTTTCTTT.

For the CDR3, the DNA is TGCGCCAGCAGCCCCCCAGGACTAGCGGGGACGAATGAGCAGTTCTTC. Protein product: CASSPPGLAGTNEQFF. The chain links TRBV5-1 to TRBJ2-1, with TRBD2 identical over 12 bases. This CDR3 is built from 16 residues. After removal of 4 bases from V and 7 bases from J, the junction contained 9 bases not matched to a gene. CDR1 and CDR2 (germline): SGHRS, YFSETQ. Combining the CDR3 with reference TRBV5-1 and TRBJ2-1 gives the whole variable domain KAGVTQTPRYLIKTRGQQVTLSCSPISGHRSVSWYQQTPGQGLQFLFEYFSETQRNKGNFPGRFSGRQFSNSRSEMNVSTLELGDSALYLCASSPPGLAGTNEQFFGPGTRLTVL.

This chain uses TRBV23-1 with TRBJ1-2; 7 bases map to TRBD1. Being an ORF, TRBV23-1 has a function that is uncertain. V lost 4 bases and J lost 2; bases outside the gene matches: 7. The CDR3 has 15 amino acids. For the CDR3, the DNA is TGCGCCAGCAGTCGACGGGACAGAGGCAACTATGGCTACACCTTC. Its protein is CASSRRDRGNYGYTF.

This clone was found a few times. V usage is TRBV18 and J usage is TRBJ1-1; the D is unclear. With 5 bases removed from V and 0 bases from J, the gap between germline ends came to 13 bases. This CDR3 region has 15 residues. Germline V gives CDR1 KGHSH, CDR2 LQKENI. The CDR3 sequence is CASSALGSMNTEAFF. CDR3 DNA sequence: TGTGCCAGCTCAGCCCTGGGTAGCATGAACACTGAAGCTTTCTTT.

This chain uses TRBV7-8 with TRBJ2-7; 14 bases match TRBD2. This CDR3 comprises 18 residues. V lost 5 bases, J lost 5 bases, and 14 bases stayed unmatched. The V gene's germline CDR1 is SGHVS and CDR2 FQNEAQ. This CDR3 is CASSPSPKGLAGVNEQYF. Written as DNA, the CDR3 is TGTGCCAGCAGCCCTAGCCCTAAGGGACTAGCGGGAGTGAACGAGCAGTACTTC.

V usage is TRBV3-1 (or the pseudogene TRBV3-2) and J usage is TRBJ1-2; maybe TRBD1 (5 bases). V lost 3 bases and J lost 3, with 11 bases in between. The germline CDR1 and CDR2 sequences are LGHDT and YNNKEL (reference sequence). This CDR3 is 14 amino acids long. CDR3: CASSHRTSYYGYTF. Here the CDR3 DNA reads TGTGCCAGCAGCCACCGGACAAGTTACTATGGCTACACCTTC.

The chain uses TRBV11-2 and TRBJ1-6; 8 bases align to TRBD1. Germline-derived CDR1 and CDR2 are SGHAT and FQNNGV. The V gene end was trimmed by 5 bases and the J gene end by 2 bases; junction bases not matched to a gene: 14. CDR3 size: 19 residues. The DNA of the CDR3 is TGTGCCAGCAGCCCAGACAGGGGTAGTCGAAGCGCCTATAATTCACCCCTCCACTTT. It specifies CASSPDRGSRSAYNSPLHF.

This chain joins TRBV19 and TRBJ1-3, with TRBD1 as a possible D gene (5 bases). V was clipped by 6 bases and J by 2 bases, with 11 bases between them. Germline V gives CDR1 LNHDA, CDR2 SQIVND (reference sequence). The CDR3 is 14 residues long. The CDR3 protein is CASSEQGTGNTIYF. CDR3 DNA: TGTGCCAGTAGCGAGCAGGGAACTGGAAACACCATATATTTT.

The V and J genes are TRBV2 and TRBJ1-6; D is undetermined. Germline V gene lookup returns CDR1 SNHLY and CDR2 FYNNEI. With 11 bases removed from V and 7 bases from J, the gap between germline ends came to 18 bases. This CDR3 comprises 14 residues. The CDR3 nucleotides are TGTGCCGCCCCCCATTCGGGTGACAATTCACCCCTCCACTTT. Protein: CAAPHSGDNSPLHF.

In regard to this clone: Other DNA sequences of this sample code for an identical CDR3. The genes are TRBV9 and TRBJ1-4; TRBD1 matches at 8 bases. From germline, CDR1 is SGDLS and CDR2 YYNGEE. The CDR3 has 14 amino acids. V shed 0 bases and J 5 bases; nucleotides not matched to a gene: 0. The CDR3: CASSVGQGNEKLFF. Here the CDR3 DNA reads TGTGCCAGCAGCGTAGGACAGGGGAATGAAAAACTGTTTTTT.

The rearrangement uses TRBV6-5 and TRBJ1-2; D perhaps matches TRBD1 (5 bases). The CDR3 length is 15 residues. V was cut by 8 bases and J by 6 bases, with 22 bases left in between. The germline V gene has CDR1 MNHEY and CDR2 SVGAGI. This CDR3 is CASARRVLWGDGYTF. The CDR3 nucleotides read TGTGCCAGCGCCCGGCGGGTGCTCTGGGGGGATGGCTACACCTTC.

This clone has only a few counts. This chain connects TRBV7-9 to TRBJ2-7; D may be TRBD1 (5 bases). In germline, CDR1 is SEHNR, CDR2 FQNEAQ (reference sequence). This CDR3 is 12 amino acids long. Trimming cost V 4 bases and J 4 bases, with 8 bases left between them. CDR3 nucleotides: TGTGCCAGCAGCTCCCAGGGATACGAGCAGTACTTC. This translates into CASSSQGYEQYF.

The chain employs TRBV9 and TRBJ2-2, with D possibly being TRBD2 (7 bases). The CDR3 contains 15 residues. V was trimmed by 0 bases and J by 4 bases, leaving 10 bases between them. Germline V CDR1 and CDR2: SGDLS, YYNGEE. The CDR3 protein is CASSVAGGVTGELFF. The CDR3 nucleotides are TGTGCCAGCAGCGTAGCGGGGGGCGTCACCGGGGAGCTGTTTTTT. Using reference TRBV9 and TRBJ2-2 for the parts outside the CDR3, the full variable domain is DSGVTQTPKHLITATGQRVTLRCSPRSGDLSVYWYQQSLDQGLQFLIQYYNGEERAKGNILERFSAQQFPDLHSELNLSSLELGDSALYFCASSVAGGVTGELFFGEGSRLTVL.

The V gene is TRBV5-6, the J gene TRBJ2-5, with D perhaps TRBD1 (6 bases). The CDR3 extends over 15 amino acids. Trimming shortened V by 0 bases and J by 4 bases, and 13 bases separated the two germline ends. CDR1 SGHDT and CDR2 YYEEEE come from the germline V gene. CDR3 in amino acids: CASSLGGRGRETQYF. Here the CDR3 DNA reads TGTGCCAGCAGCTTGGGTGGCAGGGGCCGAGAGACCCAGTACTTC.

The chain links TRBV4-3 to TRBJ1-4; D remains ambiguous. Germline V lookup: CDR1 LGHNA, CDR2 YSLEER. V was cut by 0 bases and J by 0 bases, with 14 bases left in between. This CDR3 is built from 18 residues. CDR3 loop: CASSQDFGSDATNEKLFF. The CDR3 DNA follows: TGCGCCAGCAGCCAAGATTTCGGCAGCGATGCAACTAATGAAAAACTGTTTTTT.

The chain recombines TRBV19 with TRBJ1-2, with D unclear. V was cut by 7 bases and J by 10 bases, with 22 bases left in between. Germline CDR1 reads LNHDA; CDR2 reads SQIVND (reference sequence). This CDR3 has 14 residues. The CDR3 nucleotides read TGTGCCAGTAATGTCGTAGACGGCCGAGGGATCTACACCTTC. Translation: CASNVVDGRGIYTF.

This rearrangement joins TRBV7-8 to TRBJ1-1, with 9 bases aligning to TRBD1. J lost 0 bases, V lost 2 bases, and 4 bases had no gene match. Per germline, CDR1 SGHVS and CDR2 FQNEAQ. The CDR3 spans 16 residues. The CDR3 DNA is TGTGCCAGCAGCTTAACACAGGGGGCCGTGAACACTGAAGCTTTCTTT. It is translated as CASSLTQGAVNTEAFF.

The chain couples TRBV19 to TRBJ1-3, with 7 nucleotides matching TRBD1. Germline V gene data show CDR1 as LNHDA and CDR2 as SQIVND (reference sequence). The CDR3 loop spans 16 amino acids. J gave up 0 bases and V 5 bases, and 7 bases lay outside the gene matches. CDR3 in amino acids: CASSRQGPDSGNTIYF. Here the CDR3 DNA reads TGTGCCAGTAGTCGACAGGGACCCGACTCTGGAAACACCATATATTTT.

A few counts support this clone. The chain employs TRBV5-1 and TRBJ2-7; TRBD2 agrees at 7 bases. CDR3 size: 15 residues. The germline CDR1 and CDR2 sequences are SGHRS and YFSETQ. V shed 7 bases and J 0 bases; nucleotides not matched to a gene: 10. CDR3 coding DNA: TGCGCCAGCTCCTCCCAGGGCGGGAGCTCCTACGAGCAGTACTTC. Encoded protein: CASSSQGGSSYEQYF.

This clone was recorded only once. The chain combines TRBV5-4 with TRBJ1-3, with a tentative D call TRBD1 (5 bases). CDR1 is SGHNT and CDR2 is YYREEE in the germline V gene (reference sequence). The V end was cut by 1 base, the J end by 4 bases, with 9 bases between. CDR3 length equals 14 residues. The CDR3 loop reads CASSLRGNGNTIYF. Written as DNA, the CDR3 is TGTGCCAGCAGCTTGAGGGGTAACGGAAACACCATATATTTT.

The chain couples TRBV7-2 to TRBJ2-1; 11 bases line up with TRBD2. J lost 0 bases, V lost 7 bases, and 5 bases had no gene match. Germline CDR1 SGHTA, CDR2 FQGNSA. The CDR3 covers 16 residues. This CDR3 reads CASTLAGGGSYNEQFF. CDR3 in DNA: TGTGCCAGCACCCTAGCGGGAGGCGGCTCCTACAATGAGCAGTTCTTC.

The V and J genes are TRBV28 and TRBJ2-7; 7 positions match TRBD2. This CDR3 has 14 residues. CDR1 and CDR2 (germline): MDHEN, SYDVKM. Losses at the gene ends were 3 bases for V and 3 bases for J; bases not matched to a gene: 5. This chain's CDR3 is CASSLVGLLYEQYF. The CDR3 coding sequence is TGTGCCAGCAGTTTGGTGGGACTACTCTACGAGCAGTACTTC.

The rearrangement uses TRBV18 and TRBJ1-1; 7 positions agree with TRBD1. Germline CDR1 KGHSH, CDR2 LQKENI. The CDR3 has 14 residues. V dropped 3 bases and J dropped 7; count of bases not matched to a gene: 8. CDR3 coding DNA: TGTGCCAGCTCACCTGAGTGGGACAGAAATGAAGCTTTCTTT. Its translation is CASSPEWDRNEAFF.

The V and J genes are TRBV5-4 and TRBJ2-1, with 9 bases that match TRBD2. The trim removed 1 base at V and 4 bases at J, leaving 9 bases unmatched. Germline values: CDR1 SGHNT, CDR2 YYREEE (reference sequence). The CDR3 sequence is 17 residues long. The CDR3 DNA follows: TGTGCCAGCAGCTTGAGTCTAGCGGGAAGAGGGTACAATGAGCAGTTCTTC. Protein: CASSLSLAGRGYNEQFF.

The gene calls are TRBV18 and TRBJ1-2; unclear D gene. The CDR3 is 16 amino acids. From germline, CDR1 is KGHSH and CDR2 LQKENI. Trimming took off 2 bases at V and 4 bases at J, with 17 bases between the two ends. The DNA for the CDR3 is TGTGCCAGCTCACCAGATCCCCGGGAATACTCCTATGGCTACACCTTC. This sequence encodes CASSPDPREYSYGYTF.

This chain uses TRBV5-6 with TRBJ1-4, with D uncertain. CDR3 length: 17 amino acids. Germline loops: CDR1 SGHDT, CDR2 YYEEEE. The ends were cut back, 0 bases at V and 8 bases at J, with 20 bases in the middle. The CDR3 reads CASSLVRTSPNLEKLFF. The DNA for the CDR3 is TGTGCCAGCAGCTTGGTGAGAACTTCCCCAAATTTGGAAAAACTGTTTTTT.